Listed below are T cell receptor beta chains from one sample, sequenced in a study of beta chain features in type 1 diabetes. Method: immunoSEQ multiplex PCR; TCRdb's copy keeps in-frame clones and lacks some. The repertoire holds roughly 170,000 clones, less than 15% seen once, with 0.5% to 0.75% in the top ten. Input material: central memory CD4+ T cells from blood. The receptors derive from a woman between 18 and 30 years old in good health. Both conserved end residues are part of each CDR3. D genes are given only for firm matches. Clone size appears in some rows only: once, few, many, or a class for an expanded clone.

NA	TRBV29-1	NA	TRBJ2-1	14	CSVDLREFYNEQFF	TGCAGCGTTGATTTGAGGGAGTTTTACAATGAGCAGTTCTTC
few	TRBV2	NA	TRBJ2-4	16	CASSDTGTFAKNIQYF	TGTGCCAGCAGTGACACAGGGACGTTCGCCAAAAACATTCAGTACTTC
NA	TRBV28	NA	TRBJ2-7	13	CASTGTSRYEQYF	TGTGCCAGTACCGGGACAAGTCGCTACGAGCAGTACTTC
NA	TRBV5-4	TRBD2	TRBJ2-3	17	CASSLGGLAGGPGTQYF	TGTGCCAGCAGCTTGGGCGGACTAGCGGGAGGACCAGGGACGCAGTATTTT
few	TRBV21-1	NA	TRBJ2-5	18	CASRTGKGQGRLTETQYF	TGTGCCAGCAGGACAGGGAAGGGCCAAGGCAGGCTAACTGAGACCCAGTACTTC
NA	TRBV5-6	NA	TRBJ2-2	14	CASSDDWNTGELFF	TGTGCCAGCAGCGACGACTGGAACACCGGGGAGCTGTTTTTT
few	TRBV7-2	NA	TRBJ1-1	13	CASSLAKNTEAFF	TGTGCCAGCAGCTTAGCTAAGAACACTGAAGCTTTCTTT
few	TRBV6-1	TRBD1	TRBJ2-5	13	CASSRDRGETQYF	TGTGCCAGCAGCCGGGACAGGGGAGAGACCCAGTACTTC
NA	TRBV10-3	NA	TRBJ2-3	14	CAISEEGVTDTQYF	TGTGCCATCAGTGAGGAGGGGGTCACAGATACGCAGTATTTT
NA	TRBV2	NA	TRBJ1-2	14	CASRGGRTAYGYTF	TGTGCCAGCAGGGGAGGGCGGACAGCCTATGGCTACACCTTC
NA	TRBV7-9	TRBD1	TRBJ2-6	17	CASSFRQGLGGANVLTF	TGTGCCAGCAGCTTCAGACAGGGTCTGGGTGGGGCCAACGTCCTGACTTTC